This T cell receptor (beta chain) was observed in a study of blood T cell repertoires in COVID-19. Background on the study: The study drew acute and convalescent COVID-19 samples from the United States, Italy and Spain. PBMCs, B-cell-depleted T cells, or T cells provided the cDNA or gDNA that made up the material.

In the original analysis: By means of reference gene primer amplification, nucleated cell counts were estimated. Data came from immunoSEQ multiplex PCR; TCRdb stores just in-frame clones and leaves some out. V and J calls and clone size are given by that table; D and trimming were obtained from the DNA. The table includes about 160,000 clones, roughly 85% detected once. The source of this sequence is a human donor with acute or convalescent COVID-19. The donor label of this sample is uncertain. Sequencing was done on a sample of peripheral blood.

CDR3 coding DNA: TGTGCCAGCAGCTTAGGGCGGCTCTACAATGAGCAGTTCTTC. Its protein product is CASSLGRLYNEQFF. V usage is TRBV11-2 and J usage is TRBJ2-1; D not resolved. Between the trimmed V and J ends, which lost 1 base and 3 bases, there was a span of 7 bases. This CDR3 is built from 14 residues. Looked up from germline, CDR1 is SGHAT and CDR2 is FQNNGV.